One sample yielded the 19 T cell receptor beta chains listed below, sequenced in a study of identical twins. TCRdb processed the 5' RACE reads anew with MiXCR; each CDR3 protein has one entry. The table shows 210,000 or so distinct CDR3 sequences, with approximately 8.3% occurring only once. These sequences were also reported in another study, on yellow fever vaccine responses in identical twins.

Sequenced sample: memory (CD45RO+) T cells sorted from blood. These receptors were obtained from a woman aged 18-29 years in good health.

The table lists this clonotype with a few counts. The J gene is TRBJ2-1, the V gene TRBV28; 8 bases match TRBD2. The CDR3 is 14 residues long. CDR1 is MDHEN, CDR2 SYDVKM, per germline. V trimming: 3 bases; J trimming: 4 bases; junction bases outside the gene matches: 2. In nucleotides, the CDR3 is TGTGCCAGCAGTTTCCGGGGGGGGTACAATGAGCAGTTCTTC. As protein: CASSFRGGYNEQFF.

Here the CDR3 DNA reads TGTGCCAGCAGCTTGGGACAGTTTCTGAGGAATGAGCAGTTCTTC. It is translated as CASSLGQFLRNEQFF. The chain recombines TRBV7-9 with TRBJ2-1, with 7 positions matching TRBD1. Germline V gene lookup returns CDR1 SEHNR and CDR2 FQNEAQ (reference sequence). The CDR3 length is 15 residues. The ends lost 3 bases at V and 7 bases at J; junction bases unmatched: 9. The variable domain in full, completed from reference TRBV7-9 and TRBJ2-1, reads DTGVSQNPRHKITKRGQNVTFRCDPISEHNRLYWYRQTLGQGPEFLTYFQNEAQLEKSRLLSDRFSAERPKGSFSTLEIQRTEQGDSAMYLCASSLGQFLRNEQFFGPGTRLTVL.

This clonotype has at least ten counts. The chain combines TRBV9 with TRBJ2-1, with 8 bases lining up with TRBD1. From germline, CDR1 is SGDLS and CDR2 YYNGEE. V was pared by 3 bases and J by 6 bases, with 8 bases of the junction left unmatched. The CDR3 sequence is 15 residues long. CDR3 nucleotides: TGTGCCAGCAGCGCGACAGGGGCCATCGTCAATGAGCAGTTCTTC. Protein sequence: CASSATGAIVNEQFF.

The rearrangement links TRBV5-5 to TRBJ2-7; 7 bases are a match to TRBD1. CDR1 and CDR2 (germline): SGHKS, YYEKEE (reference sequence). The CDR3 runs to 16 residues. V lost 4 bases and J lost 7; bases outside the gene matches: 17. DNA of the CDR3: TGTGCCAGCAGCGGAACCCCAGGGGGTAGAAGGCGGGAGCAGTACTTC. Amino acids: CASSGTPGGRRREQYF.

This clonotype showed up just once. The chain joins TRBV12-3 or TRBV12-4 to TRBJ2-7, with TRBD2 matching over 8 bases. This CDR3 spans 14 amino acids. Trimming removed 3 bases from V and 3 bases from J; junction bases left unmatched: 4. CDR3: CASSFGGGIYEQYF. The DNA for the CDR3 is TGTGCCAGCAGTTTTGGCGGGGGGATCTACGAGCAGTACTTC.

This clonotype has a handful of counts. The chain uses TRBV6-1 and TRBJ1-1; D remains unclear. CDR3 length equals 14 residues. V lost 0 bases to trimming and J lost 4 bases, with 9 bases between them. CDR1 and CDR2 (germline): MNHNS, SASEGT. The CDR3 reads CASSEAGSGTEAFF. In DNA, the CDR3 is TGTGCCAGCAGTGAAGCAGGGAGTGGCACTGAAGCTTTCTTT.

This clonotype was seen a handful of times. The chain uses TRBV20-1 and TRBJ2-5; TRBD1 matches at 7 bases. This CDR3 is built from 14 residues. Germline CDR1 reads DFQATT; CDR2 reads SNEGSKA (reference sequence). V lost 3 bases to trimming and J lost 2 bases; unmatched junction nucleotides: 6. CDR3 sequence: CSASLGTVQETQYF. CDR3 DNA sequence: TGCAGTGCTAGTTTAGGGACAGTACAAGAGACCCAGTACTTC.

The chain is built from TRBV12-3 or TRBV12-4 and TRBJ1-2; perhaps TRBD1 as D (5 bases). This CDR3 comprises 14 residues. V dropped 6 bases and J dropped 3 bases, with 14 bases sitting between them. The CDR3 loop is CASSWGISDYGYTF. As DNA, the CDR3 is TGTGCCAGCAGCTGGGGCATATCGGACTATGGCTACACCTTC.

In this sample, this clonotype turned up a few times. The chain uses TRBV6-2 or TRBV6-3 and TRBJ2-3; weak D call: TRBD2 (6 bases). From germline, CDR1 is MNHEY and CDR2 SVGEGT. Between the trimmed V and J ends, which lost 10 bases and 1 base, there was a span of 18 bases. The CDR3 totals 15 residues. CDR3 bases: TGTGCCACCGTCGACGGGGCTAGCGGCACAGATACGCAGTATTTT. The encoded protein is CATVDGASGTDTQYF.

This clonotype was seen only a few times. The rearrangement links TRBV10-3 to TRBJ2-1; the match to TRBD2 covers 10 bases. V lost 1 base to trimming and J lost 6 bases; unmatched junction nucleotides: 3. Per germline, CDR1 ENHRY and CDR2 SYGVKD. This CDR3 comprises 15 residues. The CDR3 protein is CAISEFSSGSNEQFF. CDR3 nucleotide sequence: TGTGCCATCAGTGAGTTTTCTAGCGGGAGCAATGAGCAGTTCTTC.

As for this clonotype: This could be a read error, since a much larger clone is one nucleotide away. This chain joins TRBV3-1 and TRBJ2-3; D remains unclear. The CDR3 has 15 amino acids. Germline-derived CDR1 and CDR2 are LGHDT and YNNKEL (reference sequence). CDR3: CATSQSTDRTDTQYF. For the CDR3, the DNA is TGTGCCACCAGCCAGTCGACGGACCGCACAGATACGCAGTATTTT.

In its sample, this clonotype was seen a few times. V usage is TRBV6-2 or TRBV6-3 and J usage is TRBJ2-1, with 9 bases aligning to TRBD1. CDR1 and CDR2 from the germline V gene are MNHEY and SVGEGT. V trimming: 5 bases; J trimming: 8 bases; junction bases outside the gene matches: 10. The CDR3 is made up of 15 amino acids. This CDR3 reads CASSTNWDRDHEQFF. CDR3 DNA: TGTGCCAGCAGTACCAATTGGGACAGGGACCATGAGCAGTTCTTC.

The chain employs TRBV5-1 and TRBJ2-5; D unresolved. Germline CDR1 reads SGHRS; CDR2 reads YFSETQ. CDR3 length: 13 amino acids. V was trimmed by 2 bases and J by 4 bases, leaving 9 bases between them. The CDR3 spells CASSFELGETQYF. CDR3 DNA sequence: TGCGCCAGCAGCTTCGAGCTGGGAGAGACCCAGTACTTC.

This clonotype was counted at least ten times. V and J are TRBV25-1 and TRBJ2-3; the match to TRBD2 covers 7 bases. With V trimmed by 6 bases and J by 2 bases, 2 bases remained unmatched. Germline-derived CDR1 and CDR2 are MGHDK and SYGVNS. The CDR3 spans 13 residues. CDR3 in amino acids: CASSGLVTDTQYF. As DNA, the CDR3 is TGTGCCAGCAGCGGACTAGTCACAGATACGCAGTATTTT.

The rearrangement joins TRBV28 to TRBJ2-2, with 10 nucleotides matching TRBD1. The CDR3 length is 15 residues. J lost 4 bases, V lost 5 bases, and 4 bases had no gene match. Germline CDR1 MDHEN, CDR2 SYDVKM. CDR3 nucleotides: TGTGCCAGCAGTCCCCGGGACAGGGGCACCGGGGAGCTGTTTTTT. Translated, it gives CASSPRDRGTGELFF. Full variable domain (remainder filled in from reference TRBV28 and TRBJ2-2): DVKVTQSSRYLVKRTGEKVFLECVQDMDHENMFWYRQDPGLGLRLIYFSYDVKMKEKGDIPEGYSVSREKKERFSLILESASTNQTSMYLCASSPRDRGTGELFFGEGSRLTVL.

The CDR3 reads CASSAAPGRNTGELFF. The CDR3 DNA is TGTGCCAGCAGCGCCGCTCCGGGGCGGAACACCGGGGAGCTGTTTTTT. The chain has TRBV7-3 and TRBJ2-2; D may correspond to TRBD1 or TRBD2 (5 bases each). Germline CDR1 and CDR2: SGHTA and FQGTGA. CDR3 length: 16 amino acids. The V and J ends lost 5 bases and 1 base respectively, with 14 bases between them.

This clonotype has at least ten counts. CDR3 in DNA: TGTGCCAGCAGTTTTCAGACAGGCCCGAACACCGGGGAGCTGTTTTTT. Translation gives CASSFQTGPNTGELFF. This sequence joins TRBV12-3 or TRBV12-4 and TRBJ2-2; tentative D call: TRBD1 (6 bases). Trimming stripped 3 bases from V and 0 bases from J, with 11 bases between. The CDR3 runs to 16 residues.

This clonotype was seen many times. In DNA, the CDR3 is TGCGCCAGCAGCTTGGGGACTAGCGGGAATCAAAGAGGAGAGACCCAGTACTTC. Translated: CASSLGTSGNQRGETQYF. The rearrangement links TRBV5-1 to TRBJ2-5; 12 nucleotides agree with TRBD2. The CDR3 has 18 amino acids. J gave up 4 bases and V 0 bases, and 10 bases lay outside the gene matches. CDR1 and CDR2 (germline): SGHRS, YFSETQ.

In this sample, this clonotype turned up many times. This rearrangement joins TRBV7-2 to TRBJ2-3; no reliable D call. The V and J ends lost 3 bases and 7 bases respectively, with 8 bases between them. The CDR3 covers 12 residues. Germline V gene data show CDR1 as SGHTA and CDR2 as FQGNSA. CDR3 nucleotide sequence: TGTGCCAGCAGCTTCGTTCCATATACGCAGTATTTT. This gives the protein CASSFVPYTQYF.